This T cell receptor (beta chain) was sequenced during a study of regulatory T cells in long-lasting Graves disease. This clonotype occurred a few times. What it binds is unknown. Germline V lookup: CDR1 MNHNS, CDR2 SASEGT. J lost 3 bases, V lost 7 bases, and 5 bases had no gene match. The CDR3 extends over 14 amino acids. Time point meaning: newly diagnosed GD, antithyroid drugs for less than 3 months. The TCR library was made from RNA extracted from PBMCs. Findings and limits, study-wide: What was studied was peripheral blood only, and not thyroid tissue.

Library construction for TCR beta used iRepertoire HTBI primers and Arm-PCR of CDR3 regions. TCRdb ran MiXCR on the multiplex PCR reads and lists one entry per CDR3 protein. The sample yields around 400,000 distinct CDR3 sequences, about 10% seen once. In addition, the sample was reused for a study of T cells in Graves' hyperthyroidism and ophthalmopathy. From that report: Uncontrolled infections, other autoimmune diseases, pregnancy or lactation led to exclusion of patients.

The input for sequencing was peripheral blood mononuclear cells (PBMCs), taken at new diagnosis, from a patient treated with antithyroid drugs. The chain carries TRBV6-1 and TRBJ2-2; 7 nucleotides align to TRBD1. The clonotype comes from a woman younger than 30 with Graves disease. The CDR3, as DNA: TGTGCCAGCACGAAGGGGGCGGACACCGGGGAGCTGTTTTTT. It yields the protein CASTKGADTGELFF.